This T cell receptor (beta chain) was captured by sequencing in a study of shared clonotypes between healthy human individuals. Here immunoSEQ multiplex PCR was the method, and the copy in TCRdb shows in-frame clones only, minus some. The sample lists 2 million to 2.5 million clones, just under 95% seen once, with 0.37% in the top ten. Germline V gene sequence: CDR1 SGHNT, CDR2 YENEEA. Trimming pared 5 bases from V and 4 bases from J, leaving 12 bases between. This CDR3 comprises 15 residues. The chain is built from TRBV11-3 and TRBJ2-6; D might be TRBD1 or TRBD2, each matching 6 bases. Sample: naive CD4+ T cells from PBMCs. Sample subset: CD45RA+ positively selected. The origin of this receptor is a man aged 18 to 30 in good health. Some clones in this sample may be carry-over from other donors' samples. The CDR3 protein is CASSLGGRGANVLTF. CDR3 coding DNA: TGTGCCAGCAGCCTGGGGGGCCGGGGGGCCAACGTCCTGACTTTC.